This is a list of T cell receptor beta chains from one sample in a study of shared clonotypes between healthy human individuals. Profiling relied on immunoSEQ multiplex PCR, and the TCRdb table lists in-frame clones only, not all of them. Of a few million clones listed, approximately 90% were seen once; the top ten hold roughly 0.13%. The specimen was naive CD4+ T cells sorted from blood. All receptors come from a man aged 18 to 30 in good health. CDR3s include the opening cysteine and the closing phenylalanine or tryptophan. A D gene is named only where the DNA matches it firmly. Part of the rows lack a size; the others show once, few, many or a class for expanded clones.

TRBD1,13,-,TRBJ1-2,TRBV5-4,CASSWDRANGYTF,TGTGCCAGCAGCTGGGACAGGGCTAATGGCTACACCTTC
-,10,once,TRBJ2-5,TRBV20-1,CSGSRGAQYF,TGCAGTGGTTCGAGGGGGGCCCAGTACTTC
TRBD1,17,-,TRBJ1-2,TRBV19,CASSIAPGQGRKSGYTF,TGTGCCAGTAGTATAGCCCCGGGACAGGGACGAAAAAGTGGCTACACCTTC
-,11,-,TRBJ1-2,TRBV6-1,CASTYRDGYTF,TGTGCCAGCACTTACAGGGATGGCTACACCTTC
TRBD1,17,once,TRBJ1-1,TRBV6-4,CASSDFDREGVNTEAFF,TGTGCCAGCAGTGACTTTGACAGGGAAGGTGTGAACACTGAAGCTTTCTTT
TRBD1,13,-,TRBJ2-7,TRBV29-1,CSVPGQGAREQYF,TGCAGCGTCCCGGGACAGGGGGCTAGGGAGCAGTACTTC
TRBD1,15,-,TRBJ2-7,TRBV6-1,CASSEATGASYEQYF,TGTGCCAGCAGTGAAGCCACAGGGGCGTCCTACGAGCAGTACTTC
-,11,few,TRBJ1-3,TRBV6-5,CASRTGNTIYF,TGTGCCAGCAGGACTGGAAACACCATATATTTT
-,14,-,TRBJ2-1,TRBV19,CASSITGGQGEQFF,TGTGCCAGTAGTATCACCGGGGGCCAGGGTGAGCAGTTCTTC
TRBD1,14,-,TRBJ1-1,TRBV9,CASSLQGAGTEAFF,TGTGCCAGCAGCTTACAGGGGGCGGGCACTGAAGCTTTCTTT
-,15,-,TRBJ1-3,TRBV5-1,CASSLQMSSGNTIYF,TGCGCCAGCAGCCTCCAAATGAGCTCTGGAAACACCATATATTTT
-,13,-,TRBJ2-2,TRBV30,CAWSDLVPGELFF,TGTGCCTGGAGTGACTTAGTTCCCGGGGAGCTGTTTTTT
-,15,-,TRBJ1-3,TRBV6-5,CASSPGGGYGNTIYF,TGTGCCAGCAGTCCTGGGGGGGGCTATGGAAACACCATATATTTT
TRBD2,15,-,TRBJ2-7,TRBV18,CASSQAGDLSYEQYF,TGTGCCAGCTCCCAAGCGGGAGACCTCTCCTACGAGCAGTACTTC
-,13,-,TRBJ1-1,TRBV7-9,CASSLGFGAEAFF,TGTGCCAGCAGCTTAGGATTCGGGGCGGAAGCTTTCTTT
-,15,-,TRBJ2-7,TRBV19,CASRTQGKSSYEQYF,TGTGCCAGTAGAACACAGGGAAAATCCTCCTACGAGCAGTACTTC
-,13,-,TRBJ1-5,TRBV2,CASKPINNQPQHF,TGTGCCAGCAAACCAATAAACAATCAGCCCCAGCATTTT
-,15,-,TRBJ2-3,TRBV10-3,CAIKEHLTATDTQYF,TGTGCCATCAAAGAACACCTGACAGCCACAGATACGCAGTATTTT
TRBD1,14,-,TRBJ2-7,TRBV5-1,CASSSGTGIDEQYF,TGCGCCAGCAGCTCCGGGACAGGGATCGACGAGCAGTACTTC
-,14,-,TRBJ2-7,TRBV2,CASTSQGISYEQYF,TGTGCCAGCACCAGTCAGGGGATCTCCTACGAGCAGTACTTC
TRBD1,15,-,TRBJ2-5,TRBV5-1,CASSWGQGRRETQYF,TGCGCCAGCAGCTGGGGACAGGGGAGAAGGGAGACCCAGTACTTC
TRBD1,17,-,TRBJ2-7,TRBV5-1,CATDGITDRAILYEQYF,TGCGCCACCGACGGAATAACTGACAGGGCCATACTTTACGAGCAGTACTTC
-,15,-,TRBJ2-3,TRBV5-4,CASSLTPPWSDTQYF,TGTGCCAGCAGCTTGACCCCGCCTTGGTCCGATACGCAGTATTTT
-,15,-,TRBJ2-1,TRBV5-6,CASSLYWRAPNEQFF,TGTGCCAGCAGCTTGTATTGGAGGGCCCCCAATGAGCAGTTCTTC
-,11,-,TRBJ1-2,TRBV25-1,CASSENYGYTF,TGTGCCAGCAGTGAGAACTATGGCTACACCTTC
-,15,-,TRBJ1-1,TRBV5-1,CASSLEADMNTEAFF,TGCGCCAGCAGCTTGGAGGCAGATATGAACACTGAAGCTTTCTTT
-,13,-,TRBJ2-1,TRBV5-1,CASSSLTSDEQFF,TGCGCCAGCAGCTCACTAACTAGTGATGAGCAGTTCTTC
TRBD2,16,-,TRBJ2-7,TRBV5-6,CASSPLSSGRPYEQYF,TGTGCCAGCAGCCCCCTTTCTAGCGGGAGGCCTTACGAGCAGTACTTC
-,13,once,TRBJ1-5,TRBV7-9,CASSLAGGQPQHF,TGTGCCAGCAGCTTAGCGGGCGGCCAGCCCCAGCATTTT
-,14,-,TRBJ1-5,TRBV6-6,CASRSRSSNQPQHF,TGTGCCAGCAGGTCACGCTCCAGCAATCAGCCCCAGCATTTT
-,14,-,TRBJ1-2,TRBV19,CASSTTVEGLGYTF,TGTGCCAGTAGTACCACCGTTGAGGGTCTTGGCTACACCTTC
-,13,-,TRBJ1-2,TRBV29-1,CSVDPLGNYGYTF,TGCAGCGTTGACCCTTTAGGCAACTATGGCTACACCTTC
TRBD2,14,-,TRBJ2-1,TRBV30,CALSSSGTYNEQFF,TGTGCCCTTTCCTCTAGCGGGACCTACAATGAGCAGTTCTTC
-,14,-,TRBJ2-5,TRBV2,CASTTQRAQETQYF,TGTGCCAGCACTACGCAACGGGCCCAAGAGACCCAGTACTTC
-,13,-,TRBJ1-1,TRBV7-9,CASSDVSATEAFF,TGTGCCAGCAGCGACGTCTCGGCCACTGAAGCTTTCTTT
TRBD1,12,-,TRBJ2-5,TRBV2,CASSELRTGSYF,TGTGCCAGCAGTGAACTTCGGACAGGCTCGTACTTC
-,13,-,TRBJ1-1,TRBV5-1,CASRGDVNTEAFF,TGCGCCAGCAGGGGGGATGTGAACACTGAAGCTTTCTTT
-,11,-,TRBJ2-5,TRBV28,CASSRTETQYF,TGTGCCAGCAGCCGGACAGAGACCCAGTACTTC
TRBD1,16,-,TRBJ2-5,TRBV6-5,CASSSRTGTGQETQYF,TGTGCCAGCAGTTCTCGGACCGGGACAGGCCAAGAGACCCAGTACTTC
-,18,-,TRBJ1-6,TRBV7-6,CASSPKGQGGSYNSPLHF,TGTGCCAGCAGCCCAAAGGGGCAGGGTGGCTCCTATAATTCACCCCTCCACTTT
-,14,-,TRBJ1-3,TRBV2,CASNEQGAGNTIYF,TGTGCCAGCAACGAACAGGGTGCTGGAAACACCATATATTTT
-,14,-,TRBJ2-3,TRBV4-3,CASSQEVWPDTQYF,TGCGCCAGCAGCCAAGAGGTCTGGCCAGATACGCAGTATTTT
TRBD1,16,-,TRBJ2-5,TRBV4-1,CASSQVGTGARETQYF,TGCGCCAGCAGCCAAGTAGGGACAGGTGCAAGGGAGACCCAGTACTTC
TRBD1,14,once,TRBJ2-7,TRBV7-7,CASSLAQGPYEQYF,TGTGCTAGCAGCTTAGCACAGGGGCCCTACGAGCAGTACTTC
-,11,-,TRBJ1-2,TRBV2,CASSPGGGYTF,TGTGCCAGCAGTCCCGGGGGTGGCTACACCTTC
-,15,-,TRBJ1-2,TRBV27,CASILPFTKGRGYTF,TGTGCCAGCATTCTACCCTTCACTAAGGGGCGTGGCTACACCTTC